Many counts were recorded for the clone carrying this T cell receptor beta chain. TCRdb reprocessed the 5' RACE reads via MiXCR and lists one record per CDR3 protein. The sample holds approximately 700,000 distinct CDR3 sequences; 6% to 6.5% are singletons and the top ten take 1.5% to 2%. This record belongs to a study of identical twins. The CDR3 runs 13 residues. Germline CDR1 reads MNHEY; CDR2 reads SVGAGI. Trimming pared 0 bases from V and 6 bases from J, leaving 9 bases between. This rearrangement joins TRBV6-5 to TRBJ2-7, with D unclear. The receptor's source is a man aged 18 to 29 in good health. The sample was naive T cells sorted from blood. The CDR3 sequence: CASSYSTVGEQYF. The CDR3 region has the DNA TGTGCCAGCAGTTACTCGACGGTGGGCGAGCAGTACTTC.